The sequence of this T cell receptor beta chain was determined in a study of human T cells and chemical hapten exposure. About the study: While the approximately 24-week study was under way, patients received diphenylcyclopropenone on the scalp every week.

Per the authors' pipeline: Sequenced samples showed a median of approximately 96,000 TCRs each, with counts running from about 20,000 to 690,000. MiXCR was run by TCRdb on the RACE reads, yielding one entry per CDR3 protein. It is TCRdb's table, rather than the study itself, that gives the V and J calls and clone size. The sample holds about 340,000 distinct CDR3 sequences, around 7% seen once. General study findings and limits: Given that the donors had alopecia, their immune response may differ from that seen in healthy people. Expanded TCR sets contained significantly more large CDR3 similarity clusters than controls.

The time point was: patch test 1, 2 weeks after DPC sensitization. Treatment described: therapeutic diphenylcyclopropenone sensitization with weekly scalp DPC. About this clonotype itself: Its antigen is still unknown.

V lost 5 bases to trimming and J lost 5 bases; unmatched junction nucleotides: 13. Germline V gene lookup returns CDR1 DFQATT and CDR2 SNEGSKA (reference sequence). This CDR3 contains 17 residues. V and J are TRBV20-1 and TRBJ2-1; 12 bases align to TRBD2. The receptor was isolated from a woman under 30 with alopecia areata. Some clones in this sample may be carry-over from other donors' samples. The specimen was whole blood, collected in connection with sensitization to the hapten diphenylcyclopropenone (DPC). The CDR3 sequence is CSASRDITSGGNNEQFF. DNA for the CDR3: TGCAGTGCTTCCCGCGACATAACTAGCGGGGGGAACAATGAGCAGTTCTTC.